This T cell receptor beta chain was sequenced during a study of blood T cell dynamics during melanoma immunotherapy. General observations from the study: It remained unknown if the driving T cell clones were melanoma-specific.

V gave up 0 bases and J gave up 4 bases; unmatched junction bases: 4. This CDR3 is 17 amino acids long. Germline-derived CDR1 and CDR2 are SGHRS and YFSETQ. Turning to this clone: The antigen is unknown.

Documented time point: pre-treatment baseline. Samples come from before therapy and from week 3 after the first blockade cycle. Prior systemic cancer therapy, immunosuppressant use and other active malignancies excluded patients. DNA loading was fixed at roughly 0.35 ug for all bulk PBMC samples. Sequenced by immunoSEQ multiplex PCR; TCRdb stores in-frame clones only, minus some. The table includes about 13,000 clones, just under 90% detected once. Here the sequenced sample was blood, taken from a patient treated with checkpoint blockade. The chain uses TRBV5-1 and TRBJ2-5; 15 nucleotides line up with TRBD2. The sequence came from a human donor with melanoma. CDR3 region: CASSLAGLAGGRETQYF. The CDR3 DNA reads TGCGCCAGCAGCTTGGCGGGACTAGCGGGAGGTCGAGAGACCCAGTACTTC.